The text below deals with one T cell receptor beta chain. This specimen comes from a study of T cell responses to AZD1222 COVID-19 vaccine. The CDR3 has 13 residues. In germline, CDR1 is SGDLS, CDR2 YYNGEE. The V end lost 2 bases, the J end lost 5 bases, and 10 bases lay between the germline ends. Sequencing used immunoSEQ multiplex PCR; TCRdb keeps in-frame clones, though not all of them. The sample holds about 120,000 clones, roughly 89% seen once. The sequence derives from an adult in good health. The starting material was peripheral blood, obtained on day 0 of AZD1222 vaccination. The V and J genes are TRBV9 and TRBJ1-1; D remains ambiguous. CDR3 sequence: CASSVSRVTEAFF. CDR3 nucleotide sequence: TGTGCCAGCAGCGTGTCGAGGGTGACTGAAGCTTTCTTT.